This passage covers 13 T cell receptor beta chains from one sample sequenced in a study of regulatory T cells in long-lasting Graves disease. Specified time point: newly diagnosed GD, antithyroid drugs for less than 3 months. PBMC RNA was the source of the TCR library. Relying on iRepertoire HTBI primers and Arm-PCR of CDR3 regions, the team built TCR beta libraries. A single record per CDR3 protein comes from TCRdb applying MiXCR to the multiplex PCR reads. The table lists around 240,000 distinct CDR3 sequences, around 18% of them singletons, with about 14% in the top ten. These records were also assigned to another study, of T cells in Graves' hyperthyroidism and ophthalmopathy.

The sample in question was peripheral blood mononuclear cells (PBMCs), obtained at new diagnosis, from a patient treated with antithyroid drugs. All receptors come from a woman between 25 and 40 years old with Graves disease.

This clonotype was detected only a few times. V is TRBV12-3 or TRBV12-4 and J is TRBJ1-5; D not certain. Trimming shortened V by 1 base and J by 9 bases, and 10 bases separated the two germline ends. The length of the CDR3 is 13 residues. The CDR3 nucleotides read TGTGCCAGCAGTTTAGGCTGGGCGAGGCCCCAGCATTTT. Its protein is CASSLGWARPQHF.

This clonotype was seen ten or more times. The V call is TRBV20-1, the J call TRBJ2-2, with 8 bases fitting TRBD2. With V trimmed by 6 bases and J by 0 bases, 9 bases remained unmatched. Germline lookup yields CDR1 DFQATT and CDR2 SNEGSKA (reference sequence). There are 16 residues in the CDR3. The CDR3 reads CSAERSGGPNTGELFF. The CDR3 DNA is TGCAGTGCAGAGAGAAGCGGGGGTCCGAACACCGGGGAGCTGTTTTTT.

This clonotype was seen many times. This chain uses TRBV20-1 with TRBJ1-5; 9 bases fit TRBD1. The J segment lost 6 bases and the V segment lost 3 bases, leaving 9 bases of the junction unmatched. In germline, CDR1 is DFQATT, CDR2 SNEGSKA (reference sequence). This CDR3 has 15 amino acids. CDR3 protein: CSARGQGSFSQPQHF. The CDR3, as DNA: TGCAGTGCTAGGGGACAGGGATCGTTTAGTCAGCCCCAGCATTTT.

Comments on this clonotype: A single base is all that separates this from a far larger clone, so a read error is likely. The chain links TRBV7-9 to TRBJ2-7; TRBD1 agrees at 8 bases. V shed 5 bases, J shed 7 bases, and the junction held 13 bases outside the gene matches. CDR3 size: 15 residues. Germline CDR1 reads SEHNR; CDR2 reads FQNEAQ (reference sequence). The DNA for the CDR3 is TGTGCCAGCAGCCGGCACGGACAGGGAACCAATGAGCAGTACTTC. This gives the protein CASSRHGQGTNEQYF.

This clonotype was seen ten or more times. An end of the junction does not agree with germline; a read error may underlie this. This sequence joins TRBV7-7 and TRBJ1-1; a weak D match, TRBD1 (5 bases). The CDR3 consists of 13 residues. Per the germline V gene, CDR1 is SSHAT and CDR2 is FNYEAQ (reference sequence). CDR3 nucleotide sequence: TGTGCTAGCAGCTTATCTTCAGGGACTGAAGCTTTCTTT. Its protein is CASSLSSGTEAFF.

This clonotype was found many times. In DNA form, the CDR3 reads TGTGCCAGCAGTCGAACTGGGGAGCGGGGAGAGACCCAGTACTTC. Its protein product is CASSRTGERGETQYF. V is TRBV6-4 and J is TRBJ2-5, with 7 positions matching TRBD2. V lost 5 bases, J lost 4 bases, and 10 bases stayed unmatched. The CDR3 runs to 15 residues. The germline V gene has CDR1 MRHNA and CDR2 SNTAGT.

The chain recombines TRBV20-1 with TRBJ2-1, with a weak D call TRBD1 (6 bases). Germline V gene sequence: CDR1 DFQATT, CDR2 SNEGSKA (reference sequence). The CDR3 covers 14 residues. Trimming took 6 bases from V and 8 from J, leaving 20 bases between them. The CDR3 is CSASQGLMEDEQFF. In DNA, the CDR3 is TGCAGTGCGTCACAGGGTCTTATGGAGGATGAGCAGTTCTTC.

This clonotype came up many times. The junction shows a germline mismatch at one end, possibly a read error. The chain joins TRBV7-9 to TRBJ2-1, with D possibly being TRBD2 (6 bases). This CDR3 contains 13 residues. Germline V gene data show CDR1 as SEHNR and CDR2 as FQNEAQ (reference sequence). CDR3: CASSLAVGNEQFF. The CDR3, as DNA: TGTGCCAGCAGTTTAGCGGTTGGGAATGAGCAGTTCTTC.

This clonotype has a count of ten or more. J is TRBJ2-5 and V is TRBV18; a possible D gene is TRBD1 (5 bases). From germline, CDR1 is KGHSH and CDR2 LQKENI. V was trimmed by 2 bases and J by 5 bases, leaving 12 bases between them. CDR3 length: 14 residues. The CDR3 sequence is CASSPGPRVETQYF. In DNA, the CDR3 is TGTGCCAGCTCACCAGGTCCCAGGGTCGAGACCCAGTACTTC.

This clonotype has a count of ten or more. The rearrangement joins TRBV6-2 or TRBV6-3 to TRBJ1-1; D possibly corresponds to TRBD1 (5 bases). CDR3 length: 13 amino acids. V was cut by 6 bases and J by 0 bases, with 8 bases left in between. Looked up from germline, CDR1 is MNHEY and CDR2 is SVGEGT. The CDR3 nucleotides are TGTGCCAGCAGCCGGGACCTGAACACTGAAGCTTTCTTT. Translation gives CASSRDLNTEAFF.

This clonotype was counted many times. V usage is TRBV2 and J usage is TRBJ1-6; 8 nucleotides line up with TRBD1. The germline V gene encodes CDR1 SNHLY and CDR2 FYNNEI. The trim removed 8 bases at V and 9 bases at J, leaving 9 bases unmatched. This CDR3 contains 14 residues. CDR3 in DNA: TGTGCCAGCGGGGGACAGGACCTCCTTTCACCCCTCCACTTT. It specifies CASGGQDLLSPLHF. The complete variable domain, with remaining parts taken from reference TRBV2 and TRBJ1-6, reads EPEVTQTPSHQVTQMGQEVILRCVPISNHLYFYWYRQILGQKVEFLVSFYNNEISEKSEIFDDQFSVERPDGSNFTLKIRSTKLEDSAMYFCASGGQDLLSPLHFGNGTRLTVT.

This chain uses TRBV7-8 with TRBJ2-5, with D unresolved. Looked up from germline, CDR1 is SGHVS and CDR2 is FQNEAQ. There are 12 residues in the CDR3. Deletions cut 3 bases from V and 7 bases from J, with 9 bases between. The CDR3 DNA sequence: TGTGCCAGCAGCTTCGAGCCCGGGACCCAGTACTTC. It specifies CASSFEPGTQYF.

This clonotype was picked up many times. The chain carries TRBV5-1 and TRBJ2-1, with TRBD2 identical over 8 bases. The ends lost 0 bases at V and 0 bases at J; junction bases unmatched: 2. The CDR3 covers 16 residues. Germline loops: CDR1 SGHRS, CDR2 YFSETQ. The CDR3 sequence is CASSLGGTSSYNEQFF. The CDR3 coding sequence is TGCGCCAGCAGCTTGGGGGGGACTAGCTCCTACAATGAGCAGTTCTTC.